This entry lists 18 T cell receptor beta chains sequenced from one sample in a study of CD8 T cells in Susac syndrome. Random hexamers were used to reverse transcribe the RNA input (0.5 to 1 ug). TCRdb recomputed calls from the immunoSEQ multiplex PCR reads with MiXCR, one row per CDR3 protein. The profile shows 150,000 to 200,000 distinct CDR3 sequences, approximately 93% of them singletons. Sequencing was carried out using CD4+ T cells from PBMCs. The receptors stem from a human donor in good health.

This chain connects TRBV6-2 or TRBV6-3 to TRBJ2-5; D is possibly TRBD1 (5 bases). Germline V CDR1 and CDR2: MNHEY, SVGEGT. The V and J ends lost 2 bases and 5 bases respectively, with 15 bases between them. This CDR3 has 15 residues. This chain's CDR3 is CASSYGRRAMETQYF. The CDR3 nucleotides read TGTGCCAGCAGTTACGGCCGCAGGGCGATGGAGACCCAGTACTTC.

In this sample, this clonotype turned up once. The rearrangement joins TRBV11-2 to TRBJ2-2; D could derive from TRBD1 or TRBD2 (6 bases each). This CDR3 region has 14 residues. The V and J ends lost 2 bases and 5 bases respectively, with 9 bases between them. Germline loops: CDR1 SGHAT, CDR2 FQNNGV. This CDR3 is CASSLRGGTGELFF. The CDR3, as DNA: TGTGCCAGCAGCTTAAGAGGGGGGACCGGGGAGCTGTTTTTT.

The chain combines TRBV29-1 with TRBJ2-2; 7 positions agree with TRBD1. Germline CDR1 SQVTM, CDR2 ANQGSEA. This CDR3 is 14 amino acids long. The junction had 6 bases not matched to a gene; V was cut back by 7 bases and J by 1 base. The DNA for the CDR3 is TGCAGCGCCGGACAGGCGGGGAACACCGGGGAGCTGTTTTTT. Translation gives CSAGQAGNTGELFF.

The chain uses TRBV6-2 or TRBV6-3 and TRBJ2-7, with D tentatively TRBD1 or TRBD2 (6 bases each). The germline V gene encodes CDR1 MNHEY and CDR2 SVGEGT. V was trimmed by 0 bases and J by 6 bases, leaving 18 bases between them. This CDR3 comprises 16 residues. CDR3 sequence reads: CASSYSGGLPPLEQYV. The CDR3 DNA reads TGTGCCAGCAGTTACTCGGGGGGCCTACCACCCCTCGAGCAGTACGTC.

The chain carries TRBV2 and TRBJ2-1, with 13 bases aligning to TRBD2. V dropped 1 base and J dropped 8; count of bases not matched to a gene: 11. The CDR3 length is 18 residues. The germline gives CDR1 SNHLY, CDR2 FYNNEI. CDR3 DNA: TGTGCCAGCAGTGAAGAACTAGCGGGGGGGCCGTTGGTAGATGAGCAGTTCTTC. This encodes CASSEELAGGPLVDEQFF.

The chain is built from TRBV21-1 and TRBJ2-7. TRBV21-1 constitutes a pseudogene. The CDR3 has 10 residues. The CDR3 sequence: CASGCYEQYV. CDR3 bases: TGTGCCAGCGGATGTTACGAGCAGTACGTC.

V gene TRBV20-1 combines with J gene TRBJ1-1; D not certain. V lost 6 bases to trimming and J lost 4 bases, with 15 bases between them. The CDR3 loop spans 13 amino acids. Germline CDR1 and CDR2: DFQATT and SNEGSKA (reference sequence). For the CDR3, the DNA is TGCAGTGCCACCCCCCGGAGGGCCACTGAAGCTTTCTTT. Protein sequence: CSATPRRATEAFF.

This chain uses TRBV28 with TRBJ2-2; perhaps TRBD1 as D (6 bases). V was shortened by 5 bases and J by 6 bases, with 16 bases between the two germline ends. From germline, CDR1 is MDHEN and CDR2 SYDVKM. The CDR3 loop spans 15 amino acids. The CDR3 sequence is CASSPSPQGSGELFF. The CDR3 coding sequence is TGTGCCAGCAGTCCCTCCCCACAGGGATCCGGGGAGCTGTTTTTT.

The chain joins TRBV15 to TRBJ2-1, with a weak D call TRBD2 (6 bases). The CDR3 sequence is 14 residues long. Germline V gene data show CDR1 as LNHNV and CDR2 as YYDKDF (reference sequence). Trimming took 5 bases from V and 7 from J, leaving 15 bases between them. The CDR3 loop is CATSLRGGLNEQFF. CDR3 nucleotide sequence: TGTGCCACCAGCCTTAGAGGAGGGTTAAATGAGCAGTTCTTC.

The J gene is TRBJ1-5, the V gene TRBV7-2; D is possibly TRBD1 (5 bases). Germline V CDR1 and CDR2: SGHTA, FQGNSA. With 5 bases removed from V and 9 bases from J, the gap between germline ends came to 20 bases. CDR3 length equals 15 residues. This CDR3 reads CASSPEGTGARPQHF. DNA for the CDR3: TGTGCCAGCAGCCCGGAGGGGACGGGCGCACGGCCCCAGCATTTT. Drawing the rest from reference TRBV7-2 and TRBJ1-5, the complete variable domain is GAGVSQSPSNKVTEKGKDVELRCDPISGHTALYWYRQSLGQGLEFLIYFQGNSAPDKSGLPSDRFSAERTGGSVSTLTIQRTQQEDSAVYLCASSPEGTGARPQHFGDGTRLSIL.

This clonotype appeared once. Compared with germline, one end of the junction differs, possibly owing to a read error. The chain's CDR3 is CASGHLGELFF. The CDR3 DNA reads TGTGCCAGCGGCCACCTAGGGGAGCTGTTTTTT. The chain is built from TRBV3-1 and TRBJ2-2, with no clear D. Germline CDR1 is LGHDT and CDR2 is YNNKEL (reference sequence). The CDR3 loop spans 11 amino acids.

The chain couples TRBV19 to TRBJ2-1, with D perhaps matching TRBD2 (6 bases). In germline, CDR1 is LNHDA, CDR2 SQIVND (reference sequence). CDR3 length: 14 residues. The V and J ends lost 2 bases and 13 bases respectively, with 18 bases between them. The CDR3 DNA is TGTGCCAGTAGTATAAAGGCGGGGCAGGGCAAACAGTTCTTC. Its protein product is CASSIKAGQGKQFF.

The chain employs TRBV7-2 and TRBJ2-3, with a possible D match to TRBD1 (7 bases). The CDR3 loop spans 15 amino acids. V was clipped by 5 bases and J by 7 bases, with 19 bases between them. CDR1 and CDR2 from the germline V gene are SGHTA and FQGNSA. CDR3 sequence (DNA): TGTGCCAGCAGCCCAAGGACAGGCGCGGGGAATACGCAGTATTTT. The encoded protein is CASSPRTGAGNTQYF.

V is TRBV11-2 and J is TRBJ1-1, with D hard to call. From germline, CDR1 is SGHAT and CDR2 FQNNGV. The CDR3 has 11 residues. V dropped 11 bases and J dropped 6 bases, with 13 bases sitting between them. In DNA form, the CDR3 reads TGTGCCTCGGGGTCTCTCGCTGAAGCTTTCTTT. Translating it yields CASGSLAEAFF.

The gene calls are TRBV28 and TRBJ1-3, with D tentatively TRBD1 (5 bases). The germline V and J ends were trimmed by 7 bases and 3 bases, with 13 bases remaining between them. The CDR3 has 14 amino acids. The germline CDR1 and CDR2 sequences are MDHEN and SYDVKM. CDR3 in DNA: TGTGCCAGCAATTGGGGGATCGGTGGAAACACCATATATTTT. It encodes CASNWGIGGNTIYF.

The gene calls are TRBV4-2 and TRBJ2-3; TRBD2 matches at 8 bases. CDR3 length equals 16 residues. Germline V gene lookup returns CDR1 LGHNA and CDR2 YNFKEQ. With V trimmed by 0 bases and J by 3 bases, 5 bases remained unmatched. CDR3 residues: CASSQDRGGLTDTQYF. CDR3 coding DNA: TGTGCCAGCAGCCAAGATCGGGGGGGTTTAACAGATACGCAGTATTTT.

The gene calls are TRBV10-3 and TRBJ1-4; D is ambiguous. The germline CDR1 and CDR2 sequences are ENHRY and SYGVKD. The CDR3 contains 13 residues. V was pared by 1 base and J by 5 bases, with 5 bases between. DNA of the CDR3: TGTGCCATCAGTGAGTACGGGAATGAAAAACTGTTTTTT. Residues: CAISEYGNEKLFF.

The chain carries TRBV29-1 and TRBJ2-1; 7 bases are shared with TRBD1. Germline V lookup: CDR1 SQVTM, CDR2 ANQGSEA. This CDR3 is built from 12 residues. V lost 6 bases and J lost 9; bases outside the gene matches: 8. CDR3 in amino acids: CSVGEGAGEQFF. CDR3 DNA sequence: TGCAGCGTGGGAGAGGGGGCCGGTGAGCAGTTCTTC.